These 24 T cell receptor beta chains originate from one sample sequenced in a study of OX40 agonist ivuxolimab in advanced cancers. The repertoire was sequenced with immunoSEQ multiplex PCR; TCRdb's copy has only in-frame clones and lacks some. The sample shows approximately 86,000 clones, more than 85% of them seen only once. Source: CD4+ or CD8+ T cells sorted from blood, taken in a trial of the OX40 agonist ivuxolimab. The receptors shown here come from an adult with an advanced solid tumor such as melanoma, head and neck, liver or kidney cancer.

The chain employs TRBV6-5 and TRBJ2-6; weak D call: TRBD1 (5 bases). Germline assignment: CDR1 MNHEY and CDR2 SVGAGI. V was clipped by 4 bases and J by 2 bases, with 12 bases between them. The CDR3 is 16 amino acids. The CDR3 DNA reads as TGTGCCAGCAGTTCAGACAGCTTTACTGGGGCCAACGTCCTGACTTTC. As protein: CASSSDSFTGANVLTF.

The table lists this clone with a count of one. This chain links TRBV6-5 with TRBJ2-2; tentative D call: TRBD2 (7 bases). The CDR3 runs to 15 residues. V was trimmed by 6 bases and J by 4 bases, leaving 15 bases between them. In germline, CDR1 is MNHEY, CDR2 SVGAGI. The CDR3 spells CASRRREGGTGELFF. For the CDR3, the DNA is TGTGCCAGCAGGCGCAGGGAGGGGGGCACCGGGGAGCTGTTTTTT.

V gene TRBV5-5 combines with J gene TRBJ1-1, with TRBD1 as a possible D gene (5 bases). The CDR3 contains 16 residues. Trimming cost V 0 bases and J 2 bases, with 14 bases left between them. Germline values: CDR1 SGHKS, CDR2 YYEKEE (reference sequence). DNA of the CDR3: TGTGCCAGCAGCTTGGGACCCGGACAATCTAACACTGAAGCTTTCTTT. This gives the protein CASSLGPGQSNTEAFF.

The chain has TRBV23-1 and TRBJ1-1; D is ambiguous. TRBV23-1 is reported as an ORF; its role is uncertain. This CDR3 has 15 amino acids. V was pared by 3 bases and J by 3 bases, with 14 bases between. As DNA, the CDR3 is TGCGCCAGCAGTCATCCAGAAGTCCCTTACACTGAAGCTTTCTTT. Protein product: CASSHPEVPYTEAFF.

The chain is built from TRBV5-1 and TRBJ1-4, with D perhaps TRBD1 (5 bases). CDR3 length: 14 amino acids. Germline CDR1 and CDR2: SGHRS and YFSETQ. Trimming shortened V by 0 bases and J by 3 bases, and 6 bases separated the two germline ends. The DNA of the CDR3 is TGCGCCAGCAGCTTGGGGGGGTCTAATGAAAAACTGTTTTTT. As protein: CASSLGGSNEKLFF.

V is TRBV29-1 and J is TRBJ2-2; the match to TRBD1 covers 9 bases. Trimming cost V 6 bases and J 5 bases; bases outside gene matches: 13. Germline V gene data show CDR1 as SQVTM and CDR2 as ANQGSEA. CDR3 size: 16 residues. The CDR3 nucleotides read TGCAGCGTGTGGGGTCTGGGGACAGGGAGGACCGGGGAGCTGTTTTTT. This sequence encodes CSVWGLGTGRTGELFF.

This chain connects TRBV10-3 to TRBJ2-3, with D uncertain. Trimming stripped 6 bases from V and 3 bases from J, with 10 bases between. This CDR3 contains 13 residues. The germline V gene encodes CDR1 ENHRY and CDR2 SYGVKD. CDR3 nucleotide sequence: TGTGCCATCAGGGATAGGGAAACAGATACGCAGTATTTT. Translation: CAIRDRETDTQYF.

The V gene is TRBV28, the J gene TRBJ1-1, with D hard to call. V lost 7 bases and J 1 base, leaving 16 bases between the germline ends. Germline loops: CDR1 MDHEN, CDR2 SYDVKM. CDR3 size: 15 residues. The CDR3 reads CASIGAGKGNTEAFF. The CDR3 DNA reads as TGTGCCAGCATCGGAGCCGGCAAGGGGAACACTGAAGCTTTCTTT.

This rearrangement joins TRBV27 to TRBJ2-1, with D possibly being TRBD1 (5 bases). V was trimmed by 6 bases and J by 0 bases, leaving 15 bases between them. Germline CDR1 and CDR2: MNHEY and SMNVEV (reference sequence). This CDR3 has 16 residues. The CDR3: CASRDSAISSYNEQFF. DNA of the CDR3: TGTGCCAGCAGAGACAGCGCCATAAGCTCCTACAATGAGCAGTTCTTC.

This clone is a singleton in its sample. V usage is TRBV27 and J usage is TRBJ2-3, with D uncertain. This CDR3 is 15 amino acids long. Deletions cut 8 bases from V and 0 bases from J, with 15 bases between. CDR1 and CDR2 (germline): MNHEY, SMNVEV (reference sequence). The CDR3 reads CASRQWRSSTDTQYF. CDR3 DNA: TGTGCCAGCCGTCAATGGCGGAGTAGCACAGATACGCAGTATTTT.

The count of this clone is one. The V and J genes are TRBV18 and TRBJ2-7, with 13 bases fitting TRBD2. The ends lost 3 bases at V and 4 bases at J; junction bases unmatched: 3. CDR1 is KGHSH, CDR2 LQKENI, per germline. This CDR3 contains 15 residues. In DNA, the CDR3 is TGTGCCAGCTCACCGGGACTAGCGGGACTATACGAGCAGTACTTC. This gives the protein CASSPGLAGLYEQYF.

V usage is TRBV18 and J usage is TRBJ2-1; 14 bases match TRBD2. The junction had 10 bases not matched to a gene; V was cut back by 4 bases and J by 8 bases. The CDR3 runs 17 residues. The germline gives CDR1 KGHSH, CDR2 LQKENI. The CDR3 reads CASSLPGLAGGLHEQFF. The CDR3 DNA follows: TGTGCCAGCTCACTCCCTGGACTAGCGGGAGGCCTGCATGAGCAGTTCTTC.

CDR3 region: CAWSGGQVQETQYF. CDR3 bases: TGTGCCTGGAGTGGGGGACAGGTTCAGGAGACCCAGTACTTC. The J gene is TRBJ2-5, the V gene TRBV30, with TRBD1 matching over 8 bases. With 1 base clipped from V and 5 bases from J, the junction kept 6 bases outside the gene matches. Looked up from germline, CDR1 is GTSNPN and CDR2 is SVGIG (reference sequence). The CDR3 totals 14 residues.

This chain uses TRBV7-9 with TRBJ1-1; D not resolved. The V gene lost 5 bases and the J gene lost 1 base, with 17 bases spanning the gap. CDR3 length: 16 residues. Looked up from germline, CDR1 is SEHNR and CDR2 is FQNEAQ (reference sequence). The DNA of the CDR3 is TGTGCCAGCAGCCCAGCCCCCGGCGAGCCGAACACTGAAGCTTTCTTT. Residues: CASSPAPGEPNTEAFF.

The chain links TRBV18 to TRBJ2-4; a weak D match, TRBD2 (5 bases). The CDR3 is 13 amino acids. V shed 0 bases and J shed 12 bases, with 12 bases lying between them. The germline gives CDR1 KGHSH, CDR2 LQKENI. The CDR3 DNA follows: TGTGCCAGCTCACCACCCTCGGGTCGGGGTCAGTACTTC. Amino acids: CASSPPSGRGQYF.

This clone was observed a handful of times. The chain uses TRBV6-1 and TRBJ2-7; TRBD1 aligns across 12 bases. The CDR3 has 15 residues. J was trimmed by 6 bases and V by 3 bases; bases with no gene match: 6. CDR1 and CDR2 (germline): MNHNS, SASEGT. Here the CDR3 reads CASSDGTGGPPEQYF. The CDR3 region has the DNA TGTGCCAGCAGTGACGGGACAGGGGGCCCCCCCGAGCAGTACTTC.

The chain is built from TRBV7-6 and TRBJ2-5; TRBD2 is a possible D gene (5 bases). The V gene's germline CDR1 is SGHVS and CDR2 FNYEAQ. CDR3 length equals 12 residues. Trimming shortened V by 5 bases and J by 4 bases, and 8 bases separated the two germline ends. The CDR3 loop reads CASSPGLETQYF. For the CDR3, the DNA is TGTGCCAGCAGCCCGGGGTTAGAGACCCAGTACTTC. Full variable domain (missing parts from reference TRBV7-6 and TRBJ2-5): GAGVSQSPRYKVTKRGQDVALRCDPISGHVSLYWYRQALGQGPEFLTYFNYEAQQDKSGLPNDRFSAERPEGSISTLTIQRTEQRDSAMYRCASSPGLETQYFGPGTRLLVL.

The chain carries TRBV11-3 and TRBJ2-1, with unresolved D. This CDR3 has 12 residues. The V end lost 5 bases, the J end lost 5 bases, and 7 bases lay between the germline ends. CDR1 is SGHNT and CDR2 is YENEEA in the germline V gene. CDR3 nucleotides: TGTGCCAGCAGCGTTCGAGACAATGAGCAGTTCTTC. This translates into CASSVRDNEQFF.

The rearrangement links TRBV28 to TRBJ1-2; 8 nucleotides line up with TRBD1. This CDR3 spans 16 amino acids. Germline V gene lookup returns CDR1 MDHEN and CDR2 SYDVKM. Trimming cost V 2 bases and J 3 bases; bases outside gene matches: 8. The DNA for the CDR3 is TGTGCCAGCAGTTTAAAGGGGCAGGGGGCGGACTATGGCTACACCTTC. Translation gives CASSLKGQGADYGYTF.

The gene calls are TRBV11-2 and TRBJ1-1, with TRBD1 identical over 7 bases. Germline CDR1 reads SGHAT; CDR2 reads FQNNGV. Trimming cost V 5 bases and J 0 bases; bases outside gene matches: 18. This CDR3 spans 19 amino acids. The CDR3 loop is CASSRRQGRTWSMNTEAFF. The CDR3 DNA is TGTGCCAGCAGCCGACGACAGGGAAGAACGTGGTCCATGAACACTGAAGCTTTCTTT.

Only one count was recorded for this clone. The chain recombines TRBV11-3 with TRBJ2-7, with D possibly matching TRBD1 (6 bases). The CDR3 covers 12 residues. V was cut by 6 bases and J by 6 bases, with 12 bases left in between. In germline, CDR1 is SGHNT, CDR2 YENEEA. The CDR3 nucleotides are TGTGCCAGCAGGAGGGCAGGGGTCGAGCAGTACTTC. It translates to CASRRAGVEQYF. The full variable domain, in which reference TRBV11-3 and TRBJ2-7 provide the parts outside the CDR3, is EAGVVQSPRYKIIEKKQPVAFWCNPISGHNTLYWYLQNLGQGPELLIRYENEEAVDDSQLPKDRFSAERLKGVDSTLKIQPAELGDSAVYLCASRRAGVEQYFGPGTRLTVT.

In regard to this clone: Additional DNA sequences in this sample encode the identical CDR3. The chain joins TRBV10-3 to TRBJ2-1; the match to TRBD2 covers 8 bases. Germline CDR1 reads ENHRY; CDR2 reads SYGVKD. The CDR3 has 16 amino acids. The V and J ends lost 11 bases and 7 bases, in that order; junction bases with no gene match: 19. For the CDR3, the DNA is TGTGCCGTCTCAACAACCTCGGGCGGGAGGAGGAATGAGCAGTTCTTC. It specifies CAVSTTSGGRRNEQFF.

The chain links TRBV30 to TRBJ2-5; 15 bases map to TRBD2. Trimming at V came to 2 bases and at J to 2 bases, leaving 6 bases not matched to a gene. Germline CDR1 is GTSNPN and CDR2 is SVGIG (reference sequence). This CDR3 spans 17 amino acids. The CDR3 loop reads CAWSPGTSGGTQETQYF. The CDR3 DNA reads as TGTGCCTGGAGTCCGGGGACTAGCGGGGGGACTCAAGAGACCCAGTACTTC.

The CDR3 region is CASSEHGGSNSPLHF. DNA of the CDR3: TGTGCCAGCAGTGAACATGGGGGGAGCAACTCACCCCTCCACTTT. The chain links TRBV6-1 to TRBJ1-6, with TRBD1 as a possible D gene (5 bases). Trimming took 2 bases from V and 10 from J, leaving 15 bases between them. Germline CDR1 MNHNS, CDR2 SASEGT. The length of the CDR3 is 15 residues.